These T cell receptor beta chains were read from a single sample in a study of shared clonotypes between healthy human individuals. Assay used: immunoSEQ multiplex PCR; TCRdb lists only in-frame clones, some missing. Of 2,500,000 or so clones listed, roughly nine tenths are singletons. Sequenced sample: naive CD4+ T cells sorted from blood. The origin of the receptors is a man between 18 and 35 years old in good health. CDR3s include the opening cysteine and the closing phenylalanine or tryptophan. D genes are given only for firm matches. Size tells how often a clone was seen (once, few, many) or the class of an expanded clone, and some rows leave it out.

TRBV9	.	once	TRBJ2-7	CASSVEGDPRVRQYF	TGTGCCAGCAGCGTAGAGGGGGACCCGAGGGTCCGGCAGTACTTC
TRBV29-1	.	.	TRBJ1-4	CSVEGANEKLFF	TGCAGCGTTGAGGGGGCTAATGAAAAACTGTTTTTT
TRBV28	.	.	TRBJ1-1	CASTTNTEAFF	TGTGCCAGCACCACGAACACTGAAGCTTTCTTT
TRBV19	.	.	TRBJ1-5	CASSKQGVIGNQPQHF	TGTGCCAGTAGTAAACAAGGTGTGATTGGCAATCAGCCCCAGCATTTT
TRBV5-1	TRBD2	.	TRBJ2-7	CASRQAGGYEQYF	TGCGCCAGCCGTCAAGCGGGGGGCTACGAGCAGTACTTC
TRBV6-5	.	.	TRBJ2-1	CASSSWGGHNEQFF	TGTGCCAGCAGTTCTTGGGGTGGCCACAATGAGCAGTTCTTC
TRBV2	TRBD2	.	TRBJ2-5	CASTSSGGALETQYF	TGTGCCAGCACATCTAGCGGGGGGGCTTTGGAGACCCAGTACTTC
TRBV10-3	TRBD1	.	TRBJ2-6	CAISDTGGDVLTF	TGTGCCATCAGTGATACAGGGGGAGACGTCCTGACTTTC
TRBV9	.	.	TRBJ1-4	CASSVGRDSSEKLFF	TGTGCCAGCAGCGTAGGCCGAGACAGCAGCGAAAAACTGTTTTTT
TRBV6-6	.	.	TRBJ2-7	CASSYGGQGTSYEQYF	TGTGCCAGCAGTTACGGCGGGCAGGGGACCTCCTACGAGCAGTACTTC
TRBV2	.	.	TRBJ2-1	CASSEERITYNEQFF	TGTGCCAGCAGTGAAGAACGAATAACCTACAATGAGCAGTTCTTC
TRBV7-9	.	.	TRBJ1-6	CASSLDGYNSPLHF	TGTGCCAGCAGTCTCGACGGCTATAATTCACCCCTCCACTTT
TRBV6-4	TRBD2	.	TRBJ2-7	CASSAPRAGAGESEQYF	TGTGCCAGCAGTGCCCCCAGAGCTGGAGCGGGGGAATCCGAGCAGTACTTC
TRBV5-4	.	.	TRBJ1-3	CASTSDLQGLNTIYF	TGTGCCAGCACCTCGGATCTACAGGGTCTAAACACCATATATTTT
TRBV10-1	.	.	TRBJ2-3	CASQGQDTDTQYF	TGCGCCAGCCAAGGACAAGACACAGATACGCAGTATTTT
TRBV19	.	.	TRBJ1-1	CASSTLTGREAFF	TGTGCCAGTAGCACACTTACCGGGCGCGAAGCTTTCTTT
TRBV7-9	.	.	TRBJ2-3	CASSLGSTDTQYF	TGTGCCAGCAGCTTAGGGTCCACAGATACGCAGTATTTT
TRBV2	.	.	TRBJ1-2	CASSRGQNYGYTF	TGTGCCAGCAGTCGCGGACAGAACTATGGCTACACCTTC
TRBV7-9	TRBD1	once	TRBJ1-2	CASSRPGGSGYTF	TGTGCCAGCAGCCGGCCAGGGGGGAGCGGCTACACCTTC
TRBV5-1	.	.	TRBJ2-3	CASSFERRQAWETQYF	TGCGCCAGCAGCTTTGAAAGGCGTCAAGCCTGGGAGACGCAGTATTTT
TRBV27	TRBD2	.	TRBJ2-1	CASRILAGDYNEQFF	TGTGCCAGCAGGATACTAGCGGGGGATTACAATGAGCAGTTCTTC
TRBV4-1	.	.	TRBJ1-4	CASSGRDGNEKLFF	TGCGCCAGCAGCGGCCGGGACGGGAATGAAAAACTGTTTTTT
TRBV5-4	TRBD2	.	TRBJ2-5	CASRAVAGGETQYF	TGTGCCAGCAGAGCTGTAGCGGGAGGGGAGACCCAGTACTTC
TRBV5-1	.	.	TRBJ2-5	CASSLIDSAETQYF	TGCGCCAGCAGCTTGATCGACAGCGCCGAGACCCAGTACTTC